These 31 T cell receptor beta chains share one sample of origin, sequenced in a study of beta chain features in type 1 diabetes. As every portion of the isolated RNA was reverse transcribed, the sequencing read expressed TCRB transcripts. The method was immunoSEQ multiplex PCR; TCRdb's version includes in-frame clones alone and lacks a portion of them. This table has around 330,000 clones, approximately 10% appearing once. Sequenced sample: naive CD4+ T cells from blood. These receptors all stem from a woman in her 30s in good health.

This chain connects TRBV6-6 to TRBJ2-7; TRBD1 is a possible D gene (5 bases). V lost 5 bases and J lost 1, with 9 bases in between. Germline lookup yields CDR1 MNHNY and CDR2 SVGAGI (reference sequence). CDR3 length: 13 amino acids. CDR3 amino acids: CASSLRDSYEQYF. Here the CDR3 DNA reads TGTGCCAGCAGTCTCAGGGATTCCTACGAGCAGTACTTC.

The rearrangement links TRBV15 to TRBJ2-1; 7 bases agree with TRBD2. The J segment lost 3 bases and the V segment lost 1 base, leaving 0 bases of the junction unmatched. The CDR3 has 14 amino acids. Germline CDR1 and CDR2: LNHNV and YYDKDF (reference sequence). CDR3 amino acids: CATSRGGGYNEQFF. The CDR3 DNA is TGTGCCACCAGCAGAGGGGGGGGCTACAATGAGCAGTTCTTC.

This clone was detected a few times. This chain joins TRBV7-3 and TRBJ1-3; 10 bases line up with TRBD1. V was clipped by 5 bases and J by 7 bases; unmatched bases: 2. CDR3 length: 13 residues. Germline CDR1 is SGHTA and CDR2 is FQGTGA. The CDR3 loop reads CASSAGQGNTIYF. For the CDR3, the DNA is TGTGCCAGCAGCGCGGGACAGGGGAACACCATATATTTT.

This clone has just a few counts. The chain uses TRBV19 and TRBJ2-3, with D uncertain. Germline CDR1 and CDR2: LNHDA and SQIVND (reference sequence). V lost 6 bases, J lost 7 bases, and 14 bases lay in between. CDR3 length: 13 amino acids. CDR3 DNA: TGTGCCAGTAGCCACCCGTCCTACCATACGCAGTATTTT. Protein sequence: CASSHPSYHTQYF.

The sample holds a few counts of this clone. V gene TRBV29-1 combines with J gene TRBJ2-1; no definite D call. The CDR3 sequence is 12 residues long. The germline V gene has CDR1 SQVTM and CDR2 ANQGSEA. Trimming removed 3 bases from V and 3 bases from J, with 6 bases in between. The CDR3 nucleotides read TGCAGCGTTGACGCAGGCTACAATGAGCAGTTCTTC. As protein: CSVDAGYNEQFF.

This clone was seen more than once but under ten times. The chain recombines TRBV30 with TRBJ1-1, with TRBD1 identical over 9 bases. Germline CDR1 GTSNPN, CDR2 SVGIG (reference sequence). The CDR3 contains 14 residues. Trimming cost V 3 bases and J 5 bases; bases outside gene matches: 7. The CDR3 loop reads CAWRGQGAGTEAFF. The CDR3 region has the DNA TGTGCCTGGAGGGGACAGGGCGCGGGGACTGAAGCTTTCTTT.

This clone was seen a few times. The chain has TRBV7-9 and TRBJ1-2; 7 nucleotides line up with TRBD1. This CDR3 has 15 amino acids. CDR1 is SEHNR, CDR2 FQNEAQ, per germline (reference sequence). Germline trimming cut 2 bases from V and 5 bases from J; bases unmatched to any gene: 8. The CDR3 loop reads CASSLSTGDRYGYTF. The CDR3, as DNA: TGTGCCAGCAGCTTAAGTACAGGGGATCGGTATGGCTACACCTTC.

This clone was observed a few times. For the CDR3, the DNA is TGTGCCAGCAGCCAAGATGGGACAGGGGCTACTGGGGCCAACGTCCTGACTTTC. It specifies CASSQDGTGATGANVLTF. This rearrangement joins TRBV4-2 to TRBJ2-6; 10 bases line up with TRBD1. The junction had 4 bases not matched to a gene; V was cut back by 0 bases and J by 2 bases. Germline V gives CDR1 LGHNA, CDR2 YNFKEQ. CDR3 length: 18 amino acids.

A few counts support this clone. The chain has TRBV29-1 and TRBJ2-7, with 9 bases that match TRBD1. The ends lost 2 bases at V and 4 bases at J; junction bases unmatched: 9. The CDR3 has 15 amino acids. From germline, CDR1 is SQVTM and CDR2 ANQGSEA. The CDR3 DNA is TGCAGCGTTGAATTAGATGGGACAGGGAGGTACGAGCAGTACTTC. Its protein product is CSVELDGTGRYEQYF.

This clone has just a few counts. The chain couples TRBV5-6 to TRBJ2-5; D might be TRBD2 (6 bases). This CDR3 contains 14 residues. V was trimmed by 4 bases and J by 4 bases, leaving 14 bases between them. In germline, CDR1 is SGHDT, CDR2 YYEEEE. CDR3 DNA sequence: TGTGCCAGCAGCCGGAAGCGGGCACGAGAGACCCAGTACTTC. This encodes CASSRKRARETQYF.

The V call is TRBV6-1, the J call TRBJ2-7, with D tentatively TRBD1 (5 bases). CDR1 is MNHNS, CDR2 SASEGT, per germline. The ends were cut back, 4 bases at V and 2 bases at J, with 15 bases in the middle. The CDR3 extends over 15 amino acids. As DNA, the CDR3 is TGTGCCAGCAGTGCTAGGGGCTTCCTCGCCTACGAGCAGTACTTC. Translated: CASSARGFLAYEQYF.

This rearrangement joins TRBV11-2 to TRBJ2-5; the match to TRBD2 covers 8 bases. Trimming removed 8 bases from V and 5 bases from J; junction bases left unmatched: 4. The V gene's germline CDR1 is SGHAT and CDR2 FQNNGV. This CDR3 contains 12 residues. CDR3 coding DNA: TGTGCCAGCCGGGGGGGCGCGGAGACCCAGTACTTC. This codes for CASRGGAETQYF. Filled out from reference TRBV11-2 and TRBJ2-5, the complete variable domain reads EAGVAQSPRYKIIEKRQSVAFWCNPISGHATLYWYQQILGQGPKLLIQFQNNGVVDDSQLPKDRFSAERLKGVDSTLKIQPAKLEDSAVYLCASRGGAETQYFGPGTRLLVL.

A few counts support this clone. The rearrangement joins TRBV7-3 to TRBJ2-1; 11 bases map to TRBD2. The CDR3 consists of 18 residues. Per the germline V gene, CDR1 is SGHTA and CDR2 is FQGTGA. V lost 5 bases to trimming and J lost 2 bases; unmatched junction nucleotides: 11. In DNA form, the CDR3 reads TGTGCCAGCAGCCCAGGGGCTAGCGGGAGGCCCGCCTACAATGAGCAGTTCTTC. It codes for CASSPGASGRPAYNEQFF.

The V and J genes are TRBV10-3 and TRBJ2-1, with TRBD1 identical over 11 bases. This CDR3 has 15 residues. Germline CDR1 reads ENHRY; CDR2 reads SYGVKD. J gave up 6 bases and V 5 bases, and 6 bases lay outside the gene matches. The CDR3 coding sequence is TGTGCCATCAGTACGGGACAGGGGGGTACCAATGAGCAGTTCTTC. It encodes CAISTGQGGTNEQFF.

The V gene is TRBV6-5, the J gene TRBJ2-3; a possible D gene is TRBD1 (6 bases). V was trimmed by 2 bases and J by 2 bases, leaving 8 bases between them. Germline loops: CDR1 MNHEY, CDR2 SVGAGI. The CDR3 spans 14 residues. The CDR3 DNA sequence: TGTGCCAGCAGTTACAGGGGGATCACAGATACGCAGTATTTT. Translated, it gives CASSYRGITDTQYF.

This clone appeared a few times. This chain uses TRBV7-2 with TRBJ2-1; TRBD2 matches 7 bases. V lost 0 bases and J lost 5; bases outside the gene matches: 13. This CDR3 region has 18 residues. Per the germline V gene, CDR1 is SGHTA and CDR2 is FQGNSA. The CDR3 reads CASSLALWGGSGDNEQFF. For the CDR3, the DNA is TGTGCCAGCAGCTTAGCGTTGTGGGGCGGGAGCGGTGACAATGAGCAGTTCTTC.

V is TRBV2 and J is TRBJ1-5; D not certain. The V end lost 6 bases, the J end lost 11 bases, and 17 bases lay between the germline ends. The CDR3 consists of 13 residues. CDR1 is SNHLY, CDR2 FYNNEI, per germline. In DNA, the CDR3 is TGTGCCAGCAGCGAACCTCCTCTCGGGACCCAGCATTTT. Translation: CASSEPPLGTQHF.

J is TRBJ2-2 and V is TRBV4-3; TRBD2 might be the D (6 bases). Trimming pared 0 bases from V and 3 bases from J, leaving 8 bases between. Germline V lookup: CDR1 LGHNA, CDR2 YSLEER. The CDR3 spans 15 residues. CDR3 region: CASSQDKRDTGELFF. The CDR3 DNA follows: TGCGCCAGCAGCCAAGATAAGCGGGACACCGGGGAGCTGTTTTTT.

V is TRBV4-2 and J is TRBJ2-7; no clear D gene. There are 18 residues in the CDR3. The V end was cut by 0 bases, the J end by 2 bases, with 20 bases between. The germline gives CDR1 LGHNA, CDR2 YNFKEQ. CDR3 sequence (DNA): TGTGCCAGCAGCCAAGATCCAGGCCTCTTGCCCTTTACCTACGAGCAGTACTTC. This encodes CASSQDPGLLPFTYEQYF.

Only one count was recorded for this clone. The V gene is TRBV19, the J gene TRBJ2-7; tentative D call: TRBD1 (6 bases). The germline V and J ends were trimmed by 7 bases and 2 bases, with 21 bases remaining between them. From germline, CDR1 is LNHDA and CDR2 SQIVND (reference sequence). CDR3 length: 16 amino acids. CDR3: CASIPRIGDTPYEQYF. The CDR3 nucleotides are TGTGCCAGTATTCCTCGGATAGGGGACACCCCCTACGAGCAGTACTTC.

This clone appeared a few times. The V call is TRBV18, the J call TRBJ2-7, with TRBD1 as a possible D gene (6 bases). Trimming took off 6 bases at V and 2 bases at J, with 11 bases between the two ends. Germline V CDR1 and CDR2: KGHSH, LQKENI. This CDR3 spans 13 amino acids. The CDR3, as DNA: TGTGCCAGCTCTAGGGACACAACCTACGAGCAGTACTTC. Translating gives CASSRDTTYEQYF.

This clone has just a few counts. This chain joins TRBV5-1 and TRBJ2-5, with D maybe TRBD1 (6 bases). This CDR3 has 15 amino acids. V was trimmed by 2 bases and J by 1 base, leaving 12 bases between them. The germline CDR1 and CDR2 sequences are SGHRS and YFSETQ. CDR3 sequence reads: CASSFLTGTQETQYF. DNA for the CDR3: TGCGCCAGCAGCTTCCTGACAGGAACCCAAGAGACCCAGTACTTC.

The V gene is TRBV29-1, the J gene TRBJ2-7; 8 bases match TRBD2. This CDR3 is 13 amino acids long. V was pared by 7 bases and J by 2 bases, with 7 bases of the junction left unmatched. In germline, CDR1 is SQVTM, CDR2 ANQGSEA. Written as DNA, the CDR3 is TGCAGCGCCTTCGGGGGGGCTACCTACGAGCAGTACTTC. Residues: CSAFGGATYEQYF.

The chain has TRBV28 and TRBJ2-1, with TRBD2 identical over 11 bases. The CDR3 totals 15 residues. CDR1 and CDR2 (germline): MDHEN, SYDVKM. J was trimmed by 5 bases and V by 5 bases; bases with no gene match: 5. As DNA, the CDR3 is TGTGCCAGCAGTCCGGGACTAGCGGAAAACAATGAGCAGTTCTTC. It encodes CASSPGLAENNEQFF.

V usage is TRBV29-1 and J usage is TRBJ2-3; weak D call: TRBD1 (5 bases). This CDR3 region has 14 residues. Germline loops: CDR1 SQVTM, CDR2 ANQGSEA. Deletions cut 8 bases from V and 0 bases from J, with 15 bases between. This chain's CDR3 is CSIRQGLSTDTQYF. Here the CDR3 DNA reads TGCAGCATACGGCAGGGCCTTAGCACAGATACGCAGTATTTT.

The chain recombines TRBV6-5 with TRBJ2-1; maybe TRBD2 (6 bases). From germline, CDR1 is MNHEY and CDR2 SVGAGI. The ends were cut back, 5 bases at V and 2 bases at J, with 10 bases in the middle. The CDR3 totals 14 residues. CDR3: CASSLRLAYNEQFF. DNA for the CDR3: TGTGCCAGCAGTCTCAGACTAGCCTACAATGAGCAGTTCTTC.

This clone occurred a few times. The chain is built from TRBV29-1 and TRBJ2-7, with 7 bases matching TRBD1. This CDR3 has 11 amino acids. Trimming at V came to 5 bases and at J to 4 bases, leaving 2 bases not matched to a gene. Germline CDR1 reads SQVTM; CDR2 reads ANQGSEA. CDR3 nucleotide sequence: TGCAGCGTTTTGACAGGGTACGAGCAGTACTTC. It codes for CSVLTGYEQYF.

CDR3 bases: TGTGCCAGCAGCCGCTATACTAGCGGGACGGCCGATGAGCAGTTCTTC. Translated: CASSRYTSGTADEQFF. The chain couples TRBV7-3 to TRBJ2-1; TRBD2 matches 10 bases. CDR3 length: 16 amino acids. V was clipped by 5 bases and J by 8 bases; unmatched bases: 12. Germline V gene data show CDR1 as SGHTA and CDR2 as FQGTGA.

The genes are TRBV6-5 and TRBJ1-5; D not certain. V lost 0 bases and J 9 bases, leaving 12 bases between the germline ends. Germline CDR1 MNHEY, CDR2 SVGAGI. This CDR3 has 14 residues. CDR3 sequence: CASSYSRGYGPQHF. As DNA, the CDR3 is TGTGCCAGCAGTTACTCGAGAGGGTATGGGCCCCAGCATTTT.

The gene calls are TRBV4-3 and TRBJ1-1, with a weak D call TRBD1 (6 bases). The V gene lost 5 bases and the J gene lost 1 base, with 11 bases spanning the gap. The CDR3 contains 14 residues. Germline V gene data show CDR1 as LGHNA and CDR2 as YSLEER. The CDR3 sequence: CASSSRTENTEAFF. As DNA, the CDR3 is TGCGCCAGCAGCTCGCGGACAGAGAACACTGAAGCTTTCTTT.

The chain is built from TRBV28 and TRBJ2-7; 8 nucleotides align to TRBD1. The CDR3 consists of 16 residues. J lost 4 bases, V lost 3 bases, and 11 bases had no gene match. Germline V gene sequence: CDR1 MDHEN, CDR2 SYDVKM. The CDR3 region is CASSLATPGQAYEQYF. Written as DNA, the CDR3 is TGTGCCAGCAGTTTGGCTACGCCGGGACAGGCTTACGAGCAGTACTTC.